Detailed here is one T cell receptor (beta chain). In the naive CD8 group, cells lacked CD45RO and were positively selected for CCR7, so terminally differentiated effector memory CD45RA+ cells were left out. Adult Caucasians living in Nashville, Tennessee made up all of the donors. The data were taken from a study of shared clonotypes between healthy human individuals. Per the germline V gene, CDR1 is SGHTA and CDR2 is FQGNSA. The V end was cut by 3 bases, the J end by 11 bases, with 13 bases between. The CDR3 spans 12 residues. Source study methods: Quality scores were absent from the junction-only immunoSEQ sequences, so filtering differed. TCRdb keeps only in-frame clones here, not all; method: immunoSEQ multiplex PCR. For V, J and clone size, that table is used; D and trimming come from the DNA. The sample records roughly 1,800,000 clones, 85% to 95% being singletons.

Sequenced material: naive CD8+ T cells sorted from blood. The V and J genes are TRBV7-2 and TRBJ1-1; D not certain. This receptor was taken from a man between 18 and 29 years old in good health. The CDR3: CASSFTPGEAFF. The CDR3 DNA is TGTGCCAGCAGCTTTACCCCGGGTGAGGCTTTCTTT.